These 19 T cell receptor beta chains came from one sample sequenced in a study of cytomegalovirus exposure and HLA in healthy donors. A multiplex PCR was run with 60 Vbeta primers and 13 Jbeta primers. Only in-frame clones appear in the TCRdb table, and some are missing; sequencing was by immunoSEQ multiplex PCR. The sample holds some 160,000 clones, around 77% seen once. The sequenced sample was PBMCs. The receptors originated from a woman younger than 45 in good health and CMV-seronegative.

This chain links TRBV9 with TRBJ1-1; TRBD1 matches 9 bases. The trim removed 5 bases at V and 4 bases at J, leaving 15 bases unmatched. The CDR3 consists of 17 residues. Germline-derived CDR1 and CDR2 are SGDLS and YYNGEE. The chain's CDR3 is CASSTNRWGTGSTEAFF. As DNA, the CDR3 is TGTGCCAGCAGTACCAACCGATGGGGGACAGGGAGCACTGAAGCTTTCTTT.

This clone has just a few counts. The CDR3 here is CASSQDGGGRVDTEAFF. The CDR3 bases are TGTGCCAGCAGCCAAGATGGGGGGGGGCGGGTGGACACTGAAGCTTTCTTT. J is TRBJ1-1 and V is TRBV4-2, with D perhaps matching TRBD1 (6 bases). The V gene's germline CDR1 is LGHNA and CDR2 YNFKEQ. The ends were cut back, 0 bases at V and 3 bases at J, with 17 bases in the middle. CDR3 length: 17 residues.

This clone was observed a handful of times. The V and J genes are TRBV5-6 and TRBJ1-3; D may be TRBD1 (5 bases). Looked up from germline, CDR1 is SGHDT and CDR2 is YYEEEE. The ends were cut back, 4 bases at V and 0 bases at J, with 8 bases in the middle. The CDR3 sequence is 14 residues long. CDR3 sequence: CASSRDSSGNTIYF. The CDR3 nucleotides are TGTGCCAGCAGCCGCGACAGCTCTGGAAACACCATATATTTT.

V and J are TRBV27 and TRBJ2-7, with 7 bases fitting TRBD1. Germline lookup yields CDR1 MNHEY and CDR2 SMNVEV (reference sequence). Trimming removed 0 bases from V and 5 bases from J; junction bases left unmatched: 10. The CDR3 consists of 16 residues. CDR3 sequence reads: CASSLSLGGYRNEQYF. CDR3 nucleotide sequence: TGTGCCAGCAGTTTATCGTTAGGGGGCTATCGCAACGAGCAGTACTTC.

The chain uses TRBV29-1 and TRBJ1-2; D unresolved. The V gene lost 5 bases and the J gene lost 6 bases, with 19 bases spanning the gap. Germline V gene data show CDR1 as SQVTM and CDR2 as ANQGSEA. The CDR3 has 14 residues. CDR3 sequence reads: CSVRAIGAGDGYTF. The CDR3 DNA reads TGCAGCGTTAGGGCCATCGGAGCGGGAGATGGCTACACCTTC. Using reference TRBV29-1 and TRBJ1-2 for the parts outside the CDR3, the full variable domain is SAVISQKPSRDICQRGTSLTIQCQVDSQVTMMFWYRQQPGQSLTLIATANQGSEATYESGFVIDKFPISRPNLTFSTLTVSNMSPEDSSIYLCSVRAIGAGDGYTFGSGTRLTVV.

V usage is TRBV2 and J usage is TRBJ1-6; a weak D match, TRBD1 (5 bases). The CDR3 has 15 amino acids. Germline V lookup: CDR1 SNHLY, CDR2 FYNNEI. Trimming shortened V by 2 bases and J by 4 bases, and 9 bases separated the two germline ends. CDR3 amino acids: CASSESDRYNSPLHF. DNA of the CDR3: TGTGCCAGCAGTGAATCTGACAGATATAATTCACCCCTCCACTTT.

The chain links TRBV30 to TRBJ2-1, with TRBD1 matching over 7 bases. J lost 3 bases, V lost 1 base, and 9 bases had no gene match. The CDR3 is 16 amino acids. CDR1 and CDR2 (germline): GTSNPN, SVGIG (reference sequence). In DNA, the CDR3 is TGTGCCTGGAGTGCCGAAAACAGGGGAAGCTACAATGAGCAGTTCTTC. This sequence encodes CAWSAENRGSYNEQFF.

V gene TRBV7-9 combines with J gene TRBJ1-2, with TRBD1 matching 8 bases. The CDR3 is 16 residues long. Trimming cost V 3 bases and J 4 bases; bases outside gene matches: 10. Looked up from germline, CDR1 is SEHNR and CDR2 is FQNEAQ (reference sequence). The CDR3 region is CASSFSSVGQGYGYTF. CDR3 nucleotide sequence: TGTGCCAGCAGCTTCTCCTCCGTCGGACAGGGCTATGGCTACACCTTC.

In its sample, this clone was seen once. The CDR3 nucleotides are TGTGCCAGCAGCTCCTGGGGCCGATCTAGCACAGATACGCAGTATTTT. This sequence encodes CASSSWGRSSTDTQYF. The chain links TRBV7-9 to TRBJ2-3; D perhaps matches TRBD1 (5 bases). In germline, CDR1 is SEHNR, CDR2 FQNEAQ (reference sequence). V dropped 4 bases and J dropped 0 bases, with 14 bases sitting between them. The CDR3 runs to 16 residues.

The chain is built from TRBV5-4 and TRBJ2-6; weak D call: TRBD2 (6 bases). The CDR3 extends over 17 amino acids. Germline V gene data show CDR1 as SGHNT and CDR2 as YYREEE (reference sequence). The ends were cut back, 2 bases at V and 1 base at J, with 13 bases in the middle. As DNA, the CDR3 is TGTGCCAGCAGCTTAGGGTCGCGGGATTCTGGGGCCAACGTCCTGACTTTC. It encodes CASSLGSRDSGANVLTF.

The rearrangement joins TRBV4-1 to TRBJ1-4; tentative D call: TRBD1 (6 bases). The length of the CDR3 is 17 residues. V was cut by 0 bases and J by 2 bases, with 13 bases left in between. Germline V CDR1 and CDR2: MGHRA, YSYEKL. The CDR3 DNA follows: TGCGCCAGCAGCCAAGAAACAGGGCCGGAGACTAATGAAAAACTGTTTTTT. Protein product: CASSQETGPETNEKLFF.

The V call is TRBV7-2, the J call TRBJ2-2, with D tentatively TRBD2 (6 bases). The CDR3 extends over 15 amino acids. V gave up 5 bases and J gave up 6 bases, with 16 bases separating them. CDR1 SGHTA and CDR2 FQGNSA come from the germline V gene. The chain's CDR3 is CASSEASVPAGELFF. The CDR3 region has the DNA TGTGCCAGCAGCGAGGCTAGCGTCCCCGCCGGGGAGCTGTTTTTT. Combining the CDR3 with reference TRBV7-2 and TRBJ2-2 gives the whole variable domain GAGVSQSPSNKVTEKGKDVELRCDPISGHTALYWYRQSLGQGLEFLIYFQGNSAPDKSGLPSDRFSAERTGGSVSTLTIQRTQQEDSAVYLCASSEASVPAGELFFGEGSRLTVL.

The gene calls are TRBV7-9 and TRBJ1-2; 7 bases are a match to TRBD1. V dropped 5 bases and J dropped 1; count of bases not matched to a gene: 10. The CDR3 runs 16 residues. Germline lookup yields CDR1 SEHNR and CDR2 FQNEAQ (reference sequence). CDR3: CASSNDRDLINYGYTF. The CDR3, as DNA: TGTGCCAGCAGCAACGACAGGGACCTCATTAACTATGGCTACACCTTC.

The table lists this clone with a few counts. The chain couples TRBV21-1 to TRBJ2-7; the table's D call TRBD2 went unverified against the DNA. TRBV21-1 is assigned pseudogene status. This CDR3 is 15 amino acids long. CDR3 DNA sequence: TGTGCCAGCAGCCTTTCGGGGGGGGGCTCCTACGAGCAGTACTTC. The encoded protein is CASSLSGGGSYEQYF.

The V call is TRBV7-9, the J call TRBJ1-3; tentative D call: TRBD1 (6 bases). Germline V lookup: CDR1 SEHNR, CDR2 FQNEAQ (reference sequence). V lost 3 bases and J lost 6, with 12 bases in between. This CDR3 is built from 14 residues. The CDR3 nucleotides read TGTGCCAGCAGCTTGGGGGCGCGGGTAAACACCATATATTTT. This translates into CASSLGARVNTIYF.

This chain joins TRBV5-6 and TRBJ2-5; D is possibly TRBD2 (5 bases). This CDR3 comprises 14 residues. The germline V and J ends were trimmed by 2 bases and 4 bases, with 12 bases remaining between them. Per germline, CDR1 SGHDT and CDR2 YYEEEE. The DNA of the CDR3 is TGTGCCAGCAGCTTTACGGGGTCGCGAGAGACCCAGTACTTC. It is translated as CASSFTGSRETQYF.

This chain connects TRBV6-1 to TRBJ2-7, with TRBD2 matching over 13 bases. Germline lookup yields CDR1 MNHNS and CDR2 SASEGT. Trimming took 6 bases from V and 1 from J; bases not matched to a gene: 3. This CDR3 is 15 amino acids long. CDR3 residues: CASREGLAGSYEQYF. As DNA, the CDR3 is TGTGCCAGCAGGGAGGGACTAGCGGGATCCTACGAGCAGTACTTC.

The chain uses TRBV4-3 and TRBJ2-5; 7 bases fit TRBD2. The CDR3 is 17 amino acids. V lost 0 bases, J lost 4 bases, and 11 bases stayed unmatched. In germline, CDR1 is LGHNA, CDR2 YSLEER. The CDR3 DNA reads TGCGCCAGCAGCCAAGATCCCGTGGGAGGGCCGGCAGAGACCCAGTACTTC. The encoded protein is CASSQDPVGGPAETQYF.

The rearrangement uses TRBV25-1 and TRBJ1-2; TRBD1 is a possible D gene (5 bases). From germline, CDR1 is MGHDK and CDR2 SYGVNS. The CDR3 is 15 residues long. Between the trimmed V and J ends, which lost 1 base and 6 bases, there was a span of 15 bases. CDR3 in DNA: TGTGCCAGCAGTGAATCGGTGGGGCAGTCTCATGGCTACACCTTC. This encodes CASSESVGQSHGYTF.